This T cell receptor beta chain originates from a study of blood T cell repertoires in COVID-19. On the study more broadly: T cells, B-cell-depleted T cells, or PBMCs supplied cDNA or gDNA.

Authors' methods: Quantification of nucleated cells was approximated via reference gene primer amplification. The repertoire was sequenced with immunoSEQ multiplex PCR; TCRdb's copy has only in-frame clones and lacks some. D and trimming come from the DNA, and the V and J calls and clone size come from that table. The sample records 200,000 to 300,000 clones, approximately 90% being singletons. This clone came up once. The receptor was isolated from a man aged 55 to 70 who had recovered from COVID-19. The sequencing input was peripheral blood.

The CDR3 loop is CASSLAAGPKNTGELFF. CDR3 bases: TGTGCCAGCAGCTTAGCGGCGGGACCAAAGAACACCGGGGAGCTGTTTTTT. The chain uses TRBV7-2 and TRBJ2-2; maybe TRBD2 (6 bases). This CDR3 is built from 17 residues. Germline values: CDR1 SGHTA, CDR2 FQGNSA. Deletions cut 0 bases from V and 1 base from J, with 12 bases between. The whole variable domain, filled in from reference TRBV7-2 and TRBJ2-2, reads GAGVSQSPSNKVTEKGKDVELRCDPISGHTALYWYRQSLGQGLEFLIYFQGNSAPDKSGLPSDRFSAERTGGSVSTLTIQRTQQEDSAVYLCASSLAAGPKNTGELFFGEGSRLTVL.